This T cell receptor (beta chain) was observed in a study of cytomegalovirus exposure and HLA in healthy donors. PCR involved 60 Vbeta and 13 Jbeta primers. Assay: immunoSEQ multiplex PCR; the TCRdb copy retains only in-frame clones and omits some. This table holds 150,000 to 200,000 clones, 60% to 80% found once. From germline, CDR1 is MNHEY and CDR2 SMNVEV (reference sequence). The CDR3 has 17 residues. V shed 3 bases and J 1 base; nucleotides not matched to a gene: 3. The TCR originated in a male donor in good health and CMV-seronegative. The sequencing input was PBMCs. This rearrangement joins TRBV27 to TRBJ2-6, with 10 bases identical to TRBD1. CDR3 nucleotides: TGTGCCAGCAGTTTGGGGGACAGGGGTTCTGGGGCCAACGTCCTGACTTTC. This encodes CASSLGDRGSGANVLTF.